These T cell receptor beta chains were read from a single sample in a study of blood T cell repertoires in COVID-19. TCRdb's copy holds only in-frame clones and misses some; the assay was immunoSEQ multiplex PCR. The sample has roughly 310,000 clones, 75% to 90% seen once. The sequenced sample was peripheral blood. The receptors shown here come from a woman aged 25 to 39 with COVID-19, enrolled during active disease. CDR3s include the opening cysteine and the closing phenylalanine or tryptophan. Fields, in order: clone size, D gene, V gene, J gene, CDR3 protein, CDR3 DNA. The D gene is left open where the match is weak. Not all rows give a size; the values are once, few, many and, for expanded clones, a class.

.	.	TRBV28	TRBJ1-5	CASSLKTKPNQPQHF	TGTGCCAGCAGTTTAAAGACAAAACCCAATCAGCCCCAGCATTTT
.	TRBD2	TRBV6-4	TRBJ2-3	CASSDLAGAADTQYF	TGTGCCAGCAGTGACCTAGCGGGAGCGGCAGATACGCAGTATTTT
.	TRBD2	TRBV5-1	TRBJ2-3	CASSLAGRGDTQYF	TGCGCCAGCAGCTTGGCGGGGAGGGGAGATACGCAGTATTTT
.	.	TRBV30	TRBJ2-3	CAWTGGKITDTQYF	TGTGCCTGGACGGGCGGGAAGATCACAGATACGCAGTATTTT
once	TRBD1	TRBV19	TRBJ2-1	CASSGDRNEQFF	TGTGCCAGTAGTGGGGACAGAAATGAGCAGTTCTTC
few	TRBD1	TRBV18	TRBJ2-7	CASSQGQGTYEQYF	TGTGCCAGCTCCCAGGGACAGGGGACCTACGAGCAGTACTTC
.	TRBD2	TRBV7-3	TRBJ2-1	CASSPSGRGNEQFF	TGTGCCAGCAGTCCTAGCGGGAGAGGGAATGAGCAGTTCTTC
.	TRBD1	TRBV27	TRBJ2-7	CASSLLSGAGGLREQYF	TGTGCCAGCAGTTTATTGTCTGGGGCAGGGGGCCTTAGGGAGCAGTACTTC
.	TRBD1	TRBV11-2	TRBJ1-2	CASSLDRGGYYGYTF	TGTGCCAGCAGCCTCGACAGGGGGGGGTACTATGGCTACACCTTC
.	TRBD1	TRBV9	TRBJ1-6	CASSYTGQGDSPLHF	TGTGCCAGCAGCTACACCGGACAGGGCGATTCACCCCTCCACTTT
.	.	TRBV2	TRBJ1-5	CASSEGGGAQPQHF	TGTGCCAGCAGTGAAGGCGGAGGGGCTCAGCCCCAGCATTTT
few	.	TRBV19	TRBJ1-4	CASRTATNEKLFF	TGTGCCAGTAGGACAGCAACTAATGAAAAACTGTTTTTT
.	.	TRBV5-1	TRBJ1-5	CASSLDSGSGQPQHF	TGCGCCAGCAGCTTGGATTCGGGATCGGGGCAGCCCCAGCATTTT
.	.	TRBV7-2	TRBJ1-1	CASRRTENTEAFF	TGTGCCAGCAGGCGGACAGAGAACACTGAAGCTTTCTTT
.	.	TRBV5-4	TRBJ2-7	CASSLGGGGPGYEQYF	TGTGCCAGCAGCTTGGGGGGAGGGGGACCAGGCTACGAGCAGTACTTC
.	.	TRBV28	TRBJ2-7	CASSFRGHEQYF	TGTGCCAGCAGTTTTAGGGGCCACGAGCAGTACTTC
.	.	TRBV4-2	TRBJ1-5	CASSQARGSNQPQHF	TGTGCCAGCAGCCAAGCTCGGGGTAGCAATCAGCCCCAGCATTTT